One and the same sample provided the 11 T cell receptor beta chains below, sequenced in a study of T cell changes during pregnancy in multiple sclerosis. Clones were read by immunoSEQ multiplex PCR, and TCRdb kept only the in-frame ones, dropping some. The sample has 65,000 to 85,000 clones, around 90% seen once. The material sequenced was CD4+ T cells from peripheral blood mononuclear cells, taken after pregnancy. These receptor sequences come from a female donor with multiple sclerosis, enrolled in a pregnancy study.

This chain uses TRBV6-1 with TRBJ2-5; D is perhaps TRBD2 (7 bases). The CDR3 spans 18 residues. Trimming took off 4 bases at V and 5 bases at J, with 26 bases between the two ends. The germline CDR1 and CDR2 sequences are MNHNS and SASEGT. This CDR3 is CASSAGGQGGARTETQYF. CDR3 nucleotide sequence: TGTGCCAGCAGTGCGGGGGGACAAGGTGGAGCGCGGACGGAGACCCAGTACTTC.

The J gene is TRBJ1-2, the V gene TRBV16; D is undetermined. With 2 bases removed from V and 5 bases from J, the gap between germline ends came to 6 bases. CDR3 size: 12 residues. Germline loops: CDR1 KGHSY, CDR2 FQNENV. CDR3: CASSQASYGYTF. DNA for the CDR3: TGTGCCAGCAGCCAAGCCAGTTATGGCTACACCTTC. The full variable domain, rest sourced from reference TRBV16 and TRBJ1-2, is GEEVAQTPKHLVRGEGQKAKLYCAPIKGHSYVFWYQQVLKNEFKFLISFQNENVFDETGMPKERFSAKCLPNSPCSLEIQATKLEDSAVYFCASSQASYGYTFGSGTRLTVV.

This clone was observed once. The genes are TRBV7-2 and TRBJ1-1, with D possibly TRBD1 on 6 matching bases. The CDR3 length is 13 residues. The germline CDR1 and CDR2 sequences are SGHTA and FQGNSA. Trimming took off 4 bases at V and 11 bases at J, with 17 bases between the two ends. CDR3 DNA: TGTGCCAGCAGCTACTCGAATACAGGGCAGGCTTTCTTT. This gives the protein CASSYSNTGQAFF.

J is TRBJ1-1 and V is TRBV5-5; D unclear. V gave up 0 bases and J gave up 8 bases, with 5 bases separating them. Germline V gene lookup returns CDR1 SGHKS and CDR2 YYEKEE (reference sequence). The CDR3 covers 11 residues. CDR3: CASSLDREAFF. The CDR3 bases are TGTGCCAGCAGCTTGGACAGAGAAGCTTTCTTT.

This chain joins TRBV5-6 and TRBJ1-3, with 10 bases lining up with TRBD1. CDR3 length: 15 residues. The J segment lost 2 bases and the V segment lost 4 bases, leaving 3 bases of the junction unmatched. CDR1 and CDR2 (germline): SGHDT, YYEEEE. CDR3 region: CASSRQGATGNTIYF. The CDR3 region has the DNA TGTGCCAGCAGCAGACAGGGGGCAACTGGAAACACCATATATTTT.

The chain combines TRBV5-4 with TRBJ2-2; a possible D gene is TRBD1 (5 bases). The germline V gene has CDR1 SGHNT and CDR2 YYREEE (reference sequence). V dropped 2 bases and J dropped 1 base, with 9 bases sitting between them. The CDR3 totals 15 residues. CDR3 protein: CASSLGAVNTGELFF. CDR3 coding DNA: TGTGCCAGCAGCTTAGGGGCAGTGAACACCGGGGAGCTGTTTTTT.

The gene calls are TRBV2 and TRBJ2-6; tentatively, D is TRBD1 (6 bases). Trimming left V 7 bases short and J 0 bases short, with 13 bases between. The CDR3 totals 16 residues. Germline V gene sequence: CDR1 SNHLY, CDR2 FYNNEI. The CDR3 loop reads CASTRDTLSGANVLTF. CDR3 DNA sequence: TGTGCCAGCACCCGGGACACCCTCTCTGGGGCCAACGTCCTGACTTTC. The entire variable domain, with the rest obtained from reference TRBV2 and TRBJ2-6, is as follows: EPEVTQTPSHQVTQMGQEVILRCVPISNHLYFYWYRQILGQKVEFLVSFYNNEISEKSEIFDDQFSVERPDGSNFTLKIRSTKLEDSAMYFCASTRDTLSGANVLTFGAGSRLTVL.

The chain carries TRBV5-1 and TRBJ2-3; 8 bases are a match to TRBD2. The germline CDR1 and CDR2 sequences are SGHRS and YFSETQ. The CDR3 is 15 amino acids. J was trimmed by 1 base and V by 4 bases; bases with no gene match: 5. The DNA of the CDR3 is TGCGCCAGCAGCCCCCTACTAGCGGGCACAGATACGCAGTATTTT. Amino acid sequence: CASSPLLAGTDTQYF.

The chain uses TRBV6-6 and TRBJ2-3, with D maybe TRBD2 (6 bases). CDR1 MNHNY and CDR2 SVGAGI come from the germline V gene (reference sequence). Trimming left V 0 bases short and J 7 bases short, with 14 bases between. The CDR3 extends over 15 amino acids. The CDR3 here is CASSYSRLALHTQYF. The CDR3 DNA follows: TGTGCCAGCAGTTACTCGAGGCTAGCGCTGCATACGCAGTATTTT.

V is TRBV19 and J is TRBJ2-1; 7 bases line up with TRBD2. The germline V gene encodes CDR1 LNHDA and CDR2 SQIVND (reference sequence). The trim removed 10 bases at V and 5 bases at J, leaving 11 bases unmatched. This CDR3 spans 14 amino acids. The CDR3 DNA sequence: TGTGCCACCAAGGCGGGAGTAAGAGACAATGAGCAGTTCTTC. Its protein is CATKAGVRDNEQFF.

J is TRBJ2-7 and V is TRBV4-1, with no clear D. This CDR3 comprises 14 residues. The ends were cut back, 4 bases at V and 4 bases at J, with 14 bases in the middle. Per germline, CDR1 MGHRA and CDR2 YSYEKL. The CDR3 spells CASSRVGDGYEQYF. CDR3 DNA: TGCGCCAGCAGCCGTGTGGGCGATGGTTACGAGCAGTACTTC.